One sample yielded the 8 T cell receptor beta chains listed below, sequenced in a study of T-cell reconstitution after alpha-beta-depleted transplantation in children. Study results and caveats: Diversity and T-cell counts at one year after transplant derived mostly from new T cells.

The authors prepared the TCRbeta library with unique molecular identifiers. TCRdb reprocessed the PCR reads via MiXCR and lists one record per CDR3 protein. The table lists around 270,000 distinct CDR3 sequences, just over 7.5% of them singletons. These TCRs are of unknown antigen specificity. This specimen consisted of peripheral blood, obtained 360 days after TCRalphabeta/CD19-depleted stem cell transplant. The receptors were sampled from a female patient between 2 and 15 years old who had a stem cell transplant for Fanconi anemia, so the T cells may come from the graft donor.

This clonotype came up many times. The chain recombines TRBV20-1 with TRBJ2-5; 9 bases are shared with TRBD2. V shed 7 bases, J shed 11 bases, and the junction held 8 bases outside the gene matches. The CDR3 sequence is 11 residues long. Germline loops: CDR1 DFQATT, CDR2 SNEGSKA (reference sequence). This CDR3 is CSGGGLAPQYF. The CDR3 DNA is TGCAGTGGAGGGGGACTAGCTCCGCAGTACTTC.

The V and J genes are TRBV7-9 and TRBJ1-3; D is ambiguous. This CDR3 comprises 14 residues. CDR1 is SEHNR, CDR2 FQNEAQ, per germline (reference sequence). Trimming left V 3 bases short and J 2 bases short, with 8 bases between. In DNA, the CDR3 is TGTGCCAGCAGCTTTTCTACCACTGGAAACACCATATATTTT. Its protein product is CASSFSTTGNTIYF.

At least ten counts were recorded for this clonotype. The V and J genes are TRBV20-1 and TRBJ2-5; 10 nucleotides agree with TRBD2. Germline V lookup: CDR1 DFQATT, CDR2 SNEGSKA (reference sequence). The CDR3 sequence is 14 residues long. The V segment lost 2 bases and the J segment 1 base; nucleotides outside the gene matches: 1. The CDR3 loop is CSARPSGGQETQYF. The CDR3 region has the DNA TGCAGTGCTAGACCTAGCGGGGGCCAAGAGACCCAGTACTTC.

As regards this clonotype: Sequence at one end of the junction differs from germline and may be a read error. V and J are TRBV5-1 and TRBJ2-5; no reliable D call. The germline V gene encodes CDR1 SGHRS and CDR2 YFSETQ. The CDR3 length is 14 residues. The CDR3 is CASSLGLYQGTQYF. CDR3 DNA: TGCGCCAGCAGCTTGGGGCTGTACCAAGGGACCCAGTACTTC.

The chain links TRBV3-1 to TRBJ1-1, with D unclear. V was clipped by 2 bases and J by 7 bases, with 5 bases between them. CDR1 is LGHDT and CDR2 is YNNKEL in the germline V gene (reference sequence). This CDR3 contains 11 residues. The DNA for the CDR3 is TGTGCCAGCAGCCAAAATATTGAAGCTTTCTTT. Protein: CASSQNIEAFF.

As concerns this clonotype: With a much larger clone just one base away, this may be a read error. The chain employs TRBV28 and TRBJ2-7; D unclear. Trimming cost V 3 bases and J 6 bases, with 12 bases left between them. The CDR3 runs to 13 residues. The germline V gene has CDR1 MDHEN and CDR2 SYDVKM. Written as DNA, the CDR3 is TGTGCCAGCAGTTTCTGTAGGGCGGCCGAGCAGTACTTC. It is translated as CASSFCRAAEQYF.

This clonotype was observed at least ten times. This chain connects TRBV7-8 to TRBJ2-1; D remains unclear. The CDR3 spans 16 residues. V was trimmed by 1 base and J by 3 bases, leaving 13 bases between them. Germline CDR1 is SGHVS and CDR2 is FQNEAQ. Here the CDR3 reads CASSLVWGMVYNEQFF. The CDR3 DNA follows: TGTGCCAGCAGCTTAGTTTGGGGAATGGTCTACAATGAGCAGTTCTTC.

This clonotype turned up a few times. This sequence joins TRBV27 and TRBJ1-1; D is possibly TRBD1 (5 bases). CDR1 is MNHEY and CDR2 is SMNVEV in the germline V gene (reference sequence). The CDR3 has 13 residues. V gave up 5 bases and J gave up 5 bases, with 12 bases separating them. The CDR3 nucleotides are TGTGCCAGCAGTCCCGGGACCATAACTGAAGCTTTCTTT. This codes for CASSPGTITEAFF.